This entry lists 4 T cell receptor beta chains sequenced from one sample in a study of T cell therapy after organ transplantation. Documented time point: 20-29 weeks after completion of therapy. Sequencing was performed with immunoSEQ multiplex PCR; in TCRdb, only in-frame clones are kept and a portion is missing. The table lists 3,000 to 4,500 clones, roughly two thirds of them singletons, with about 40% in the top ten. No antigens are known for them. The specimen comprised CD8+ T cells from blood, sampled after autologous CMV-specific T cell therapy. The receptors were gathered from a human patient who had received a solid organ transplant and had CMV disease. Some T cells may be the graft donor's.

The chain employs TRBV6-1 and TRBJ2-5; 9 bases align to TRBD1. The germline gives CDR1 MNHNS, CDR2 SASEGT. V lost 3 bases to trimming and J lost 4 bases; unmatched junction nucleotides: 9. This CDR3 spans 16 amino acids. Here the CDR3 DNA reads TGTGCCAGCAGTGATCCGGACAGGGGAGGCCCAGAGACCCAGTACTTC. Translation: CASSDPDRGGPETQYF.

The genes are TRBV1 and TRBJ1-2; TRBD1 was called by the table and not checked on the DNA. TRBV1 is classified as a pseudogene. The CDR3 covers 12 residues. CDR3 DNA: TGCACCAGCAGCTCAGCTAACTATGGCTACACCTTC. It yields the protein CTSSSANYGYTF.

CDR3 in amino acids: CASSRGTKSQETQYF. The CDR3 DNA reads TGTGCCAGCAGCAGGGGGACTAAATCTCAAGAGACCCAGTACTTC. The V gene is TRBV7-9, the J gene TRBJ2-5, with a tentative D call TRBD2 (7 bases). V lost 5 bases to trimming and J lost 2 bases, with 15 bases between them. This CDR3 contains 15 residues. In germline, CDR1 is SEHNR, CDR2 FQNEAQ (reference sequence).

This clone ranks as medium-sized. J is TRBJ2-5 and V is TRBV7-3, with 12 positions matching TRBD2. The CDR3 is 15 residues long. CDR1 and CDR2 (germline): SGHTA, FQGTGA. V dropped 6 bases and J dropped 1; count of bases not matched to a gene: 3. CDR3 amino acids: CASSLAGGAQETQYF. The DNA of the CDR3 is TGTGCCAGCAGTCTAGCGGGAGGGGCCCAAGAGACCCAGTACTTC.